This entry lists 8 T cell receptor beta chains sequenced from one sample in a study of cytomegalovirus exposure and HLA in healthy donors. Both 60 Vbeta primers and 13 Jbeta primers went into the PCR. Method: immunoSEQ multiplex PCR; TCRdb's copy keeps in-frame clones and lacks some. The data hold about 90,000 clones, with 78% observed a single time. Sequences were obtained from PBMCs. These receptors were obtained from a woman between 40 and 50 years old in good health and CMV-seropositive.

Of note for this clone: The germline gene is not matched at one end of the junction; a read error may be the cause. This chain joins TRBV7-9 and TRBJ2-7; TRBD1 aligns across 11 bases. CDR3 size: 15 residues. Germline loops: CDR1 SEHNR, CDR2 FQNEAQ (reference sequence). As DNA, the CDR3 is TGTTCCAGCAGCTTCGGACAGGGGGCTCCGTACGAGCAGTACTTC. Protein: CSSSFGQGAPYEQYF.

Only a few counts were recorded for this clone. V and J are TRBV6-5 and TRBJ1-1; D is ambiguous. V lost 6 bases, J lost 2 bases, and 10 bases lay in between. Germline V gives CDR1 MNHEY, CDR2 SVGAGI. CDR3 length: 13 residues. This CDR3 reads CASSRGINTEAFF. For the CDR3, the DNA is TGTGCCAGCAGCCGGGGTATTAACACTGAAGCTTTCTTT.

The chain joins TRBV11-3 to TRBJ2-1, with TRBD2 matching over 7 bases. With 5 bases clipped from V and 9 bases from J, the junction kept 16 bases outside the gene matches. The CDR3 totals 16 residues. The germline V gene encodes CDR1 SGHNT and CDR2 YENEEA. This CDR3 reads CASSPQQGLTGTEQFF. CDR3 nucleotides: TGTGCCAGCAGCCCACAGCAGGGACTAACCGGAACTGAGCAGTTCTTC.

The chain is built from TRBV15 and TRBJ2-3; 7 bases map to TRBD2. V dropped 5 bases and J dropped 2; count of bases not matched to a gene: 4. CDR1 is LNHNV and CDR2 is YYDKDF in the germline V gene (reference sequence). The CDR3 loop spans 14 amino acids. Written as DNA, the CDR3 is TGTGCCACCAGCGGTAGCGGGTCCACAGATACGCAGTATTTT. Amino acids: CATSGSGSTDTQYF.

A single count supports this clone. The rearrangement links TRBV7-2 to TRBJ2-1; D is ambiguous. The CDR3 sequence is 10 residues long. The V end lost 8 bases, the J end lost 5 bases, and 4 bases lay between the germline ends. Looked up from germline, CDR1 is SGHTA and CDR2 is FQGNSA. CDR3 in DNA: TGTGCCAGCGGCAACAATGAGCAGTTCTTC. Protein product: CASGNNEQFF.

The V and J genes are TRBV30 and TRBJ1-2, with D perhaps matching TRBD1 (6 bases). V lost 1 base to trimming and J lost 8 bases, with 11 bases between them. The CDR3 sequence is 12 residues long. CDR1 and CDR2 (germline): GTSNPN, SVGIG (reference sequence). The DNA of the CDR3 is TGTGCCTGGAGTGAGGGGAGGGGGGGCTACACCTTC. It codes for CAWSEGRGGYTF.

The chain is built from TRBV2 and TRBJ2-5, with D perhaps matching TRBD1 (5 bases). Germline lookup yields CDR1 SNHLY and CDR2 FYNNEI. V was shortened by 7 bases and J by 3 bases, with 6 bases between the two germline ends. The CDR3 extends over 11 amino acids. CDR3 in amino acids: CASKGEETQYF. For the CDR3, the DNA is TGTGCCAGCAAAGGGGAAGAGACCCAGTACTTC.

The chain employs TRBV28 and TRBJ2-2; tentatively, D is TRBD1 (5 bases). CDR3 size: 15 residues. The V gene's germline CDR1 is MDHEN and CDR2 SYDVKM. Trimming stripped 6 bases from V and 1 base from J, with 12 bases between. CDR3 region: CASSSSGQNTGELFF. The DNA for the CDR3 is TGTGCCAGCAGCTCTTCCGGACAGAACACCGGGGAGCTGTTTTTT.